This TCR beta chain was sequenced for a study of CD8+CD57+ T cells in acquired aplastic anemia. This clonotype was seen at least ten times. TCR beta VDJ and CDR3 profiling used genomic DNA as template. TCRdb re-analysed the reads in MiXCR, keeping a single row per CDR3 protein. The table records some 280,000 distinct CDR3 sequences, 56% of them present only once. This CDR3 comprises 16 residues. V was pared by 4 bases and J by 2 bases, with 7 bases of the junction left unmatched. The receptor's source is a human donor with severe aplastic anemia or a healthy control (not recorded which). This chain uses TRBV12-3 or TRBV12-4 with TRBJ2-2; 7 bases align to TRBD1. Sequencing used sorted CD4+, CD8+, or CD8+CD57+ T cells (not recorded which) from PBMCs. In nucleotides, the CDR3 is TGTGCCAGCAGTTCCTTGACAGGGCCTAACACCGGGGAGCTGTTTTTT. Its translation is CASSSLTGPNTGELFF.